One and the same sample provided the 30 T cell receptor beta chains below, sequenced in a study of blood T cell repertoires in COVID-19. Repertoires were generated with immunoSEQ multiplex PCR, while TCRdb's copy carries only in-frame clones and drops some. The sample carries some 270,000 clones, roughly 88% recorded once. The material sequenced was PBMCs or T cells enriched from blood (not recorded which). These receptors were collected from a woman aged 40 to 55 who had been exposed to COVID-19.

The gene calls are TRBV27 and TRBJ1-2; 10 nucleotides match TRBD1. The length of the CDR3 is 15 residues. V shed 3 bases, J shed 7 bases, and the junction held 8 bases outside the gene matches. From germline, CDR1 is MNHEY and CDR2 SMNVEV (reference sequence). The CDR3: CASSFRGQGWGGYTF. In DNA form, the CDR3 reads TGTGCCAGCAGTTTTCGGGGACAGGGGTGGGGTGGCTACACCTTC.

The chain employs TRBV27 and TRBJ1-6, with TRBD1 matching 7 bases. Germline V CDR1 and CDR2: MNHEY, SMNVEV (reference sequence). This CDR3 has 14 residues. Trimming took 6 bases from V and 6 from J; bases not matched to a gene: 5. This chain's CDR3 is CASRNRGINSPLHF. The CDR3 DNA reads as TGTGCCAGCAGAAACAGGGGAATTAATTCACCCCTCCACTTT.

The rearrangement uses TRBV7-3 and TRBJ1-1; unclear D gene. The CDR3 spans 13 residues. The V end was cut by 2 bases, the J end by 2 bases, with 6 bases between. Germline assignment: CDR1 SGHTA and CDR2 FQGTGA. CDR3 sequence: CASSLESNTEAFF. CDR3 nucleotides: TGTGCCAGCAGCTTAGAAAGCAACACTGAAGCTTTCTTT. Supplemented by reference TRBV7-3 and TRBJ1-1, the full variable domain reads GAGVSQTPSNKVTEKGKYVELRCDPISGHTALYWYRQSLGQGPEFLIYFQGTGAADDSGLPNDRFFAVRPEGSVSTLKIQRTERGDSAVYLCASSLESNTEAFFGQGTRLTVV.

CDR3 amino acids: CASSQDRFGTPINQPQHF. CDR3 sequence (DNA): TGCGCCAGCAGCCAAGATAGATTCGGGACACCGATCAATCAGCCCCAGCATTTT. The chain links TRBV4-3 to TRBJ1-5, with a tentative D call TRBD1 (6 bases). The CDR3 extends over 18 amino acids. Germline V lookup: CDR1 LGHNA, CDR2 YSLEER. Trimming pared 0 bases from V and 3 bases from J, leaving 18 bases between.

The chain is built from TRBV30 and TRBJ2-1; 9 nucleotides line up with TRBD1. The CDR3 has 13 amino acids. V lost 6 bases and J lost 9; bases outside the gene matches: 9. Germline V CDR1 and CDR2: GTSNPN, SVGIG (reference sequence). For the CDR3, the DNA is TGTGCCTGCAACGGACAGGGGAGAACTGAGCAGTTCTTC. Its protein is CACNGQGRTEQFF.

This chain joins TRBV28 and TRBJ1-1, with a possible D match to TRBD1 (5 bases). In germline, CDR1 is MDHEN, CDR2 SYDVKM. The V and J ends lost 8 bases and 3 bases respectively, with 16 bases between them. The CDR3 totals 14 residues. CDR3 protein: CASGGTWGDTEAFF. The CDR3 nucleotides are TGTGCCAGCGGGGGGACCTGGGGGGACACTGAAGCTTTCTTT.

The chain uses TRBV5-4 and TRBJ2-5, with D unclear. From germline, CDR1 is SGHNT and CDR2 YYREEE (reference sequence). There are 13 residues in the CDR3. V dropped 4 bases and J dropped 8 bases, with 15 bases sitting between them. CDR3 sequence (DNA): TGTGCCAGCAGCCGAGGCGCGAGTGAAACCCAGTACTTC. This encodes CASSRGASETQYF.

J is TRBJ1-5 and V is TRBV5-1; D perhaps matches TRBD1 (6 bases). The germline CDR1 and CDR2 sequences are SGHRS and YFSETQ. Trimming removed 1 base at V and 7 bases at J, with 6 bases between. The CDR3 has 12 amino acids. The CDR3 protein is CASSLTGQPQHF. DNA for the CDR3: TGCGCCAGCAGCTTGACAGGGCAGCCCCAGCATTTT. The full variable domain, completed using reference TRBV5-1 and TRBJ1-5, is KAGVTQTPRYLIKTRGQQVTLSCSPISGHRSVSWYQQTPGQGLQFLFEYFSETQRNKGNFPGRFSGRQFSNSRSEMNVSTLELGDSALYLCASSLTGQPQHFGDGTRLSIL.

In regard to this clone: The junction shows a germline mismatch at one end, possibly a read error. The V gene is TRBV5-1, the J gene TRBJ2-5, with 9 positions matching TRBD1. CDR1 and CDR2 from the germline V gene are SGHRS and YFSETQ. This CDR3 is 15 amino acids long. CDR3 in amino acids: CASSHGTGLRETQYF. CDR3 coding DNA: TGTGCCAGCAGCCACGGGACAGGGCTTCGGGAGACCCAGTACTTC.

The rearrangement links TRBV18 to TRBJ1-1; TRBD1 matches at 8 bases. This CDR3 spans 15 amino acids. CDR1 and CDR2 (germline): KGHSH, LQKENI. Losses at the gene ends were 6 bases for V and 1 base for J; bases not matched to a gene: 7. The CDR3 region is CASSHSGTGNTEAFF. The DNA for the CDR3 is TGTGCCAGCTCCCATTCCGGGACAGGGAACACTGAAGCTTTCTTT. Variable domain in full (rest from reference TRBV18 and TRBJ1-1): NAGVMQNPRHLVRRRGQEARLRCSPMKGHSHVYWYRQLPEEGLKFMVYLQKENIIDESGMPKERFSAEFPKEGPSILRIQQVVRGDSAAYFCASSHSGTGNTEAFFGQGTRLTVV.

The chain uses TRBV11-2 and TRBJ2-3, with D unclear. CDR1 and CDR2 from the germline V gene are SGHAT and FQNNGV. Trimming left V 1 base short and J 5 bases short, with 4 bases between. The length of the CDR3 is 12 residues. CDR3 region: CASSLGRDTQYF. As DNA, the CDR3 is TGTGCCAGCAGCTTAGGCAGAGATACGCAGTATTTT.

The genes are TRBV7-8 and TRBJ2-7; 7 nucleotides line up with TRBD2. Germline V gene sequence: CDR1 SGHVS, CDR2 FQNEAQ. After removal of 5 bases from V and 7 bases from J, the junction contained 11 bases not matched to a gene. The CDR3 is 14 residues long. CDR3 loop: CASSDRRAGGEQYV. The DNA for the CDR3 is TGTGCCAGCAGCGATAGGCGTGCCGGGGGGGAGCAGTACGTC.

The chain uses TRBV20-1 and TRBJ2-3; 12 bases are a match to TRBD2. The CDR3 loop spans 16 amino acids. The V and J ends lost 3 bases and 5 bases, in that order; junction bases with no gene match: 9. CDR1 is DFQATT and CDR2 is SNEGSKA in the germline V gene (reference sequence). This CDR3 is CSASRLAGGKGDTQYF. The CDR3 DNA reads TGCAGTGCTAGTAGGCTAGCGGGAGGGAAGGGAGATACGCAGTATTTT.

The CDR3 DNA is TGCGCCAGCAGCCGGGGGACTAGCGGAAACTCCTACGAGCAGTACTTC. Encoded protein: CASSRGTSGNSYEQYF. The chain couples TRBV5-1 to TRBJ2-7; 11 bases align to TRBD2. Germline V lookup: CDR1 SGHRS, CDR2 YFSETQ. This CDR3 has 16 amino acids. V lost 4 bases and J lost 0; bases outside the gene matches: 6.

The genes are TRBV7-8 and TRBJ1-5; 7 bases line up with TRBD1. The V gene end was trimmed by 4 bases and the J gene end by 0 bases; junction bases not matched to a gene: 3. The CDR3 extends over 15 amino acids. CDR1 and CDR2 from the germline V gene are SGHVS and FQNEAQ. CDR3 sequence (DNA): TGTGCCAGCAGCTGGGGGACAGTTAGCAATCAGCCCCAGCATTTT. Translation: CASSWGTVSNQPQHF.

With regard to this clone: One junction end does not reproduce the germline sequence, and a read error may be involved. The chain recombines TRBV7-9 with TRBJ2-1, with 8 bases lining up with TRBD2. The V gene's germline CDR1 is SEHNR and CDR2 FQNEAQ (reference sequence). This CDR3 comprises 15 residues. The CDR3 bases are TGTGTCAGCAGCCCTCGGGAGGGCAAGAGAAATGAGCAGTTCTTC. Encoded protein: CVSSPREGKRNEQFF.

The chain carries TRBV2 and TRBJ2-5; 12 bases match TRBD2. CDR1 is SNHLY and CDR2 is FYNNEI in the germline V gene. This CDR3 contains 15 residues. The junction had 6 bases not matched to a gene; V was cut back by 4 bases and J by 6 bases. The CDR3 region is CASSASGGGMKTQYF. The CDR3 nucleotides read TGTGCCAGCAGTGCTAGCGGGGGGGGGATGAAGACCCAGTACTTC. Variable domain in full (rest from reference TRBV2 and TRBJ2-5): EPEVTQTPSHQVTQMGQEVILRCVPISNHLYFYWYRQILGQKVEFLVSFYNNEISEKSEIFDDQFSVERPDGSNFTLKIRSTKLEDSAMYFCASSASGGGMKTQYFGPGTRLLVL.

The rearrangement uses TRBV7-2 and TRBJ2-5, with TRBD1 matching over 10 bases. Germline assignment: CDR1 SGHTA and CDR2 FQGNSA. V gave up 2 bases and J gave up 6 bases; unmatched junction bases: 6. The CDR3 consists of 15 residues. In DNA, the CDR3 is TGTGCCAGCAGCTTAAAGGACAGGGGGGTAAAGACCCAGTACTTC. Protein sequence: CASSLKDRGVKTQYF.

This clone is a singleton in its sample. The genes are TRBV7-2 and TRBJ2-1; TRBD2 matches at 8 bases. Germline-derived CDR1 and CDR2 are SGHTA and FQGNSA. Trimming at V came to 6 bases and at J to 0 bases, leaving 4 bases not matched to a gene. The CDR3 consists of 15 residues. CDR3 protein: CASSVAGPSYNEQFF. In DNA form, the CDR3 reads TGTGCCAGCAGTGTAGCGGGACCCTCCTACAATGAGCAGTTCTTC.

This chain uses TRBV7-9 with TRBJ2-5, with D maybe TRBD2 (6 bases). Germline V gene lookup returns CDR1 SEHNR and CDR2 FQNEAQ (reference sequence). The CDR3 runs to 13 residues. Trimming cost V 5 bases and J 5 bases, with 12 bases left between them. Here the CDR3 reads CASSPLARETQYF. As DNA, the CDR3 is TGTGCCAGCAGCCCGCTAGCGAGGGAGACCCAGTACTTC.

This chain links TRBV7-2 with TRBJ2-2, with D perhaps matching TRBD1 (5 bases). V gave up 8 bases and J gave up 4 bases, with 11 bases separating them. Germline CDR1 SGHTA, CDR2 FQGNSA. The CDR3 length is 13 residues. The CDR3 sequence: CASRLGLTGELFF. CDR3 nucleotides: TGTGCCAGCCGCCTGGGGCTCACCGGGGAGCTGTTTTTT.

This chain uses TRBV13 with TRBJ2-7; tentatively, D is TRBD2 (6 bases). V lost 8 bases and J lost 1, with 9 bases in between. From germline, CDR1 is PRHDT and CDR2 FYEKMQ (reference sequence). CDR3 length: 12 amino acids. The CDR3 bases are TGTGCCAGCTCGCGGGGATCCTACGAGCAGTACTTC. It codes for CASSRGSYEQYF.

The chain has TRBV14 and TRBJ2-1; tentative D call: TRBD1 (7 bases). This CDR3 comprises 16 residues. Between the trimmed V and J ends, which lost 0 bases and 6 bases, there was a span of 15 bases. CDR1 and CDR2 (germline): SGHDN, FVKESK. This CDR3 reads CASSQERGLAINEQFF. CDR3 bases: TGTGCCAGCAGCCAAGAGAGGGGGCTAGCGATCAATGAGCAGTTCTTC.

This clone has a single count. The chain combines TRBV5-6 with TRBJ1-4; 8 positions agree with TRBD1. The CDR3 has 15 residues. Germline V CDR1 and CDR2: SGHDT, YYEEEE. The junction had 9 bases not matched to a gene; V was cut back by 3 bases and J by 8 bases. The CDR3 DNA reads TGTGCCAGCAGCTACCCGACAGGGGAGGGGGAAAAACTGTTTTTT. It is translated as CASSYPTGEGEKLFF.

The genes are TRBV20-1 and TRBJ1-2; no reliable D call. The CDR3 loop spans 11 amino acids. Per the germline V gene, CDR1 is DFQATT and CDR2 is SNEGSKA (reference sequence). Trimming took off 7 bases at V and 8 bases at J, with 14 bases between the two ends. The CDR3 region is CSVRPSRGYTF. The CDR3 DNA follows: TGCAGTGTAAGGCCCAGCAGGGGCTACACCTTC.

This chain links TRBV5-1 with TRBJ2-5; D gene ambiguous. This CDR3 region has 16 residues. The V and J ends lost 0 bases and 1 base respectively, with 13 bases between them. The germline V gene encodes CDR1 SGHRS and CDR2 YFSETQ. The CDR3 region has the DNA TGCGCCAGCAGCTTGGAAAGTGCAGGATTCCAAGAGACCCAGTACTTC. This sequence encodes CASSLESAGFQETQYF.

The V and J genes are TRBV19 and TRBJ2-3; D is ambiguous. CDR3 size: 14 residues. Per the germline V gene, CDR1 is LNHDA and CDR2 is SQIVND (reference sequence). V dropped 4 bases and J dropped 2 bases, with 10 bases sitting between them. CDR3 sequence reads: CASSTGYLTDTQYF. The CDR3 bases are TGTGCCAGTAGTACCGGGTATCTCACAGATACGCAGTATTTT.

The rearrangement links TRBV29-1 to TRBJ2-1, with 12 positions matching TRBD2. CDR3 length: 14 residues. With V trimmed by 0 bases and J by 16 bases, 10 bases remained unmatched. Germline V lookup: CDR1 SQVTM, CDR2 ANQGSEA. Written as DNA, the CDR3 is TGCAGCGTTGAAGATTGGAGACTAGCGGGAGCAACATTCTTC. Translated: CSVEDWRLAGATFF.

CDR3 sequence reads: CASSLTPTGANNQPQHF. The CDR3 region has the DNA TGTGCCAGCAGCCTGACCCCTACAGGGGCGAACAATCAGCCCCAGCATTTT. The V gene is TRBV7-8, the J gene TRBJ1-5; TRBD1 agrees at 7 bases. Germline-derived CDR1 and CDR2 are SGHVS and FQNEAQ. The CDR3 covers 17 residues. Unmatched junction bases numbered 13, after V lost 5 bases and J lost 3 bases. Supplemented by reference TRBV7-8 and TRBJ1-5, the full variable domain reads GAGVSQSPRYKVAKRGQDVALRCDPISGHVSLFWYQQALGQGPEFLTYFQNEAQLDKSGLPSDRFFAERPEGSVSTLKIQRTQQEDSAVYLCASSLTPTGANNQPQHFGDGTRLSIL.

This clone was seen a handful of times. V gene TRBV7-9 combines with J gene TRBJ1-2; D gene unclear. V lost 7 bases and J lost 0, with 15 bases in between. CDR3 length: 15 amino acids. Looked up from germline, CDR1 is SEHNR and CDR2 is FQNEAQ (reference sequence). The CDR3 loop reads CASTRMEASNYGYTF. CDR3 DNA: TGTGCCAGCACCCGGATGGAGGCCTCTAACTATGGCTACACCTTC.